The next 18 T cell receptor beta chains were all read from a single sample in a study of cytotoxic CD8 clonotypes in ibrutinib-treated CLL. The table came from immunoSEQ multiplex PCR; TCRdb's copy has only in-frame clones and leaves some out. Among 200,000 to 250,000 clones, 60% to 80% were seen once, and the ten largest hold about 6.4%. The sample consisted of PBMCs, taken after 12 months of ibrutinib treatment. These receptor sequences come from a human donor with chronic lymphocytic leukemia.

The sample holds a few counts of this clone. The V gene is TRBV19, the J gene TRBJ1-2, with 7 bases that match TRBD1. From germline, CDR1 is LNHDA and CDR2 SQIVND (reference sequence). This CDR3 is built from 15 residues. V lost 1 base, J lost 2 bases, and 4 bases stayed unmatched. The CDR3 sequence: CASSIVNRGNYGYTF. CDR3 DNA: TGTGCCAGTAGTATAGTAAACAGGGGCAACTATGGCTACACCTTC.

The genes are TRBV28 and TRBJ2-5, with TRBD2 matching over 8 bases. Per the germline V gene, CDR1 is MDHEN and CDR2 is SYDVKM. V shed 7 bases and J 5 bases; nucleotides not matched to a gene: 12. This CDR3 contains 15 residues. Written as DNA, the CDR3 is TGTGCCAGCATTTCCCTGCGGGGGGCGGTGGAGACCCAGTACTTC. Residues: CASISLRGAVETQYF.

The chain has TRBV19 and TRBJ1-5; D ambiguous. Germline lookup yields CDR1 LNHDA and CDR2 SQIVND (reference sequence). This CDR3 has 13 residues. V was cut by 3 bases and J by 4 bases, with 7 bases left in between. CDR3 bases: TGTGCCAGTAGTATTGTCGGGAATCAGCCCCAGCATTTT. It specifies CASSIVGNQPQHF.

This sequence joins TRBV6-5 and TRBJ1-1; 8 bases align to TRBD1. This CDR3 is built from 15 residues. CDR1 MNHEY and CDR2 SVGAGI come from the germline V gene. With 2 bases clipped from V and 4 bases from J, the junction kept 6 bases outside the gene matches. CDR3 in DNA: TGTGCCAGCAGTTACCACAGGGGGGAGGGCACTGAAGCTTTCTTT. Translation: CASSYHRGEGTEAFF.

There are a few counts of this clone. The CDR3 DNA is TGTGCCAGCAGTAGAACCAGCACAGATACGCAGTATTTT. Its protein is CASSRTSTDTQYF. The V and J genes are TRBV6-4 and TRBJ2-3; D not certain. The CDR3 length is 13 residues. Trimming removed 5 bases at V and 0 bases at J, with 6 bases between. Germline values: CDR1 MRHNA, CDR2 SNTAGT.

The chain combines TRBV5-1 with TRBJ2-5, with D hard to call. The CDR3 is made up of 14 amino acids. Trimming removed 2 bases at V and 5 bases at J, with 13 bases between. CDR1 SGHRS and CDR2 YFSETQ come from the germline V gene. For the CDR3, the DNA is TGCGCCAGCAGCTTCTGGACCCTCGGGGAGACCCAGTACTTC. Its translation is CASSFWTLGETQYF.

Details on this clone: This specimen includes other DNA sequences encoding the same CDR3. The chain employs TRBV19 and TRBJ1-1; unclear D gene. The V gene lost 3 bases and the J gene lost 2 bases, with 7 bases spanning the gap. This CDR3 spans 13 amino acids. The germline V gene has CDR1 LNHDA and CDR2 SQIVND (reference sequence). For the CDR3, the DNA is TGTGCCAGTAGTATCAGGCCAAACACTGAAGCTTTCTTT. As protein: CASSIRPNTEAFF.

The chain employs TRBV18 and TRBJ1-1; perhaps TRBD1 as D (6 bases). Trimming removed 4 bases at V and 4 bases at J, with 10 bases between. This CDR3 comprises 13 residues. In germline, CDR1 is KGHSH, CDR2 LQKENI. CDR3 sequence (DNA): TGTGCCAGCTCACAGGACAGAAGCACTGAAGCTTTCTTT. It is translated as CASSQDRSTEAFF.

J is TRBJ1-5 and V is TRBV7-6; 12 positions agree with TRBD1. Germline lookup yields CDR1 SGHVS and CDR2 FNYEAQ. The length of the CDR3 is 16 residues. After removal of 1 base from V and 7 bases from J, the junction contained 5 bases not matched to a gene. CDR3 residues: CASSLGGQGAGQPQHF. The DNA of the CDR3 is TGTGCCAGCAGCTTAGGGGGACAGGGGGCAGGGCAGCCCCAGCATTTT.

The V call is TRBV7-2, the J call TRBJ1-5, with TRBD1 as a possible D gene (6 bases). The CDR3 consists of 13 residues. Germline V CDR1 and CDR2: SGHTA, FQGNSA. V gave up 8 bases and J gave up 2 bases, with 10 bases separating them. The CDR3 sequence: CASGGLGNQPQHF. The CDR3 nucleotides are TGTGCCAGCGGGGGGCTCGGCAATCAGCCCCAGCATTTT.

Only one count was recorded for this clone. The chain employs TRBV5-6 and TRBJ1-2; 10 positions agree with TRBD1. The CDR3 spans 16 residues. Looked up from germline, CDR1 is SGHDT and CDR2 is YYEEEE. V dropped 0 bases and J dropped 0; count of bases not matched to a gene: 2. CDR3 amino acids: CASSLVGTGANYGYTF. CDR3 sequence (DNA): TGTGCCAGCAGCTTGGTGGGGACAGGGGCTAACTATGGCTACACCTTC.

This chain uses TRBV28 with TRBJ2-4; no clear D gene. The CDR3 runs to 16 residues. The germline gives CDR1 MDHEN, CDR2 SYDVKM. Deletions cut 1 base from V and 2 bases from J, with 12 bases between. The CDR3 loop is CASSLLQMGTKNIQYF. In DNA form, the CDR3 reads TGTGCCAGCAGTTTATTGCAGATGGGGACCAAAAACATTCAGTACTTC.

The rearrangement links TRBV5-1 to TRBJ1-1, with 9 positions matching TRBD1. V was clipped by 0 bases and J by 4 bases; unmatched bases: 13. CDR3 length: 18 amino acids. Germline V CDR1 and CDR2: SGHRS, YFSETQ. The CDR3 DNA follows: TGCGCCAGCAGCTTGGCCGCGGACAGGGGATTGTCTGGCACTGAAGCTTTCTTT. Translation: CASSLAADRGLSGTEAFF.

The chain employs TRBV25-1 and TRBJ1-5; TRBD1 might be the D (6 bases). The germline V gene has CDR1 MGHDK and CDR2 SYGVNS. This CDR3 has 15 amino acids. Trimming removed 8 bases from V and 2 bases from J, with 16 bases in between. DNA of the CDR3: TGTGCCAGCGGCCCGGGGGCTTACGGCAATCAGCCCCAGCATTTT. Its protein product is CASGPGAYGNQPQHF.

The rearrangement uses TRBV21-1 and TRBJ2-1; the table's D call, TRBD2, was not checked against the DNA. TRBV21-1 is given as a pseudogene. This CDR3 contains 14 residues. Written as DNA, the CDR3 is TGTGCCAGCAGTTGGACTAGCGGAAATAATGAGCAGTTCTTC. This sequence encodes CASSWTSGNNEQFF.

V and J are TRBV11-2 and TRBJ1-2; TRBD1 matches at 12 bases. The J segment lost 5 bases and the V segment lost 10 bases, leaving 11 bases of the junction unmatched. Germline V gene data show CDR1 as SGHAT and CDR2 as FQNNGV. The CDR3 is made up of 15 amino acids. CDR3 DNA sequence: TGTGCCAACCCTCTTGGGACAGGGGGCCGGTATGGCTACACCTTC. Its protein product is CANPLGTGGRYGYTF.

This clone was detected ten times or more. The V and J genes are TRBV6-6 and TRBJ2-7; TRBD2 might be the D (5 bases). Germline V lookup: CDR1 MNHNY, CDR2 SVGAGI (reference sequence). Trimming left V 0 bases short and J 0 bases short, with 6 bases between. The CDR3 totals 14 residues. DNA for the CDR3: TGTGCCAGCAGTTACTCACTAGTCTCCTACGAGCAGTACTTC. It is translated as CASSYSLVSYEQYF.

The gene calls are TRBV9 and TRBJ2-2; 7 positions match TRBD2. CDR1 and CDR2 from the germline V gene are SGDLS and YYNGEE. V gave up 3 bases and J gave up 1 base; unmatched junction bases: 3. This CDR3 comprises 15 residues. The CDR3 is CASSASGQNTGELFF. In nucleotides, the CDR3 is TGTGCCAGCAGCGCTAGCGGCCAGAACACCGGGGAGCTGTTTTTT.